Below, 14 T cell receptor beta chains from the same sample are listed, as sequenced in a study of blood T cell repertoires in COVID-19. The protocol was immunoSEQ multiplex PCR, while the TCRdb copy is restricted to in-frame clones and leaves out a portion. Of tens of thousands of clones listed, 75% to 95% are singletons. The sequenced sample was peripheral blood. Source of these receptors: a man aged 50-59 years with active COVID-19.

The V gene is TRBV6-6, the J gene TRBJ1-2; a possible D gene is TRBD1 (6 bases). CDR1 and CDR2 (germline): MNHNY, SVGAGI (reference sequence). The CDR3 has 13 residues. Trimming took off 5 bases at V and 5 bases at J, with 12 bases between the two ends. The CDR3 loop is CASSPGTSYGYTF. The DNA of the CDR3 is TGTGCCAGCAGTCCCGGGACAAGTTATGGCTACACCTTC.

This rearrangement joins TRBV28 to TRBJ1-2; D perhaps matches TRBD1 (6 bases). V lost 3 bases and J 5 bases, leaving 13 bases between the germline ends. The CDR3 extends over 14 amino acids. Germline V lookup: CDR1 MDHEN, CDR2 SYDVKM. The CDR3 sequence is CASSFTGPPYGYTF. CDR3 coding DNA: TGTGCCAGCAGTTTCACAGGGCCTCCTTATGGCTACACCTTC.

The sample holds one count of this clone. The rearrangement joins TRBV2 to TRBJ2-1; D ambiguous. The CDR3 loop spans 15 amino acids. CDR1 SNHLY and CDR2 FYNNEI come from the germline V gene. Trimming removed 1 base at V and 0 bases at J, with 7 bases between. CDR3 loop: CASSEEIDSYNEQFF. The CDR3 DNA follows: TGTGCCAGCAGTGAAGAGATAGACTCCTACAATGAGCAGTTCTTC.

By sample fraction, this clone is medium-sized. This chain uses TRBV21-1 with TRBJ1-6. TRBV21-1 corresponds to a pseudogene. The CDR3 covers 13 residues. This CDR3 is CANSGLYNSPLHF. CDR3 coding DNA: TGTGCCAACTCCGGACTCTATAATTCACCCCTCCACTTT.

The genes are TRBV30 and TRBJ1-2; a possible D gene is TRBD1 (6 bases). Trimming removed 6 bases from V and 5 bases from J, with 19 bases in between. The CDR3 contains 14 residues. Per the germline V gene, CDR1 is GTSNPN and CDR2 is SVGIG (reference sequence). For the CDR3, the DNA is TGTGCCTGCACTACCGGGGCAGGGGATTATGGCTACACCTTC. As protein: CACTTGAGDYGYTF.

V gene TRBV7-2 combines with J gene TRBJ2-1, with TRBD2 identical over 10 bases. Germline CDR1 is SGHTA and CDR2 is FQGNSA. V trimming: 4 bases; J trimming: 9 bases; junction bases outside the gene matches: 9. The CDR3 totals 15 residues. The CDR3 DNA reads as TGTGCCAGCAGCTATAGCGGGAGGCGATCGATTGAGCAGTTCTTC. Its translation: CASSYSGRRSIEQFF.

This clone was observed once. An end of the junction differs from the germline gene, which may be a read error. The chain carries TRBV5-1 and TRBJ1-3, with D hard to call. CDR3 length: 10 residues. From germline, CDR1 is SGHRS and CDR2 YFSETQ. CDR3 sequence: CASSLVPPDF. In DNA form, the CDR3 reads TGCGCCAGCAGCTTGGTTCCCCCGGATTTT.

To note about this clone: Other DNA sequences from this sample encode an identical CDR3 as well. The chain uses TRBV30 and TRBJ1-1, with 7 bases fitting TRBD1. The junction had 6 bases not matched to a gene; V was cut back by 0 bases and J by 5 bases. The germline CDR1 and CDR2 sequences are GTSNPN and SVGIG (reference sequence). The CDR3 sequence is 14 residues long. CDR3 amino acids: CAWSVGGTGTEAFF. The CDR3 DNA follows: TGTGCCTGGAGTGTAGGGGGCACAGGAACTGAAGCTTTCTTT.

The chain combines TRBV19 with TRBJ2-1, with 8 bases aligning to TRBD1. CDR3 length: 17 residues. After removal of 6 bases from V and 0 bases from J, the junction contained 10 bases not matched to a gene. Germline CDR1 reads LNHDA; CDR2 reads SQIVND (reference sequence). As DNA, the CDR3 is TGTGCCAGTAGCGGGACAGGCGATACAAGCTCCTACAATGAGCAGTTCTTC. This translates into CASSGTGDTSSYNEQFF.

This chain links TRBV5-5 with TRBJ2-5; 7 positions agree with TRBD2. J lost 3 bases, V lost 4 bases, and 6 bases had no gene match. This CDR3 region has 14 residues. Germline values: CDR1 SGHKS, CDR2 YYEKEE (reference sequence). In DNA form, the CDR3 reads TGTGCCAGCAGCGGTACCGGGACTAAAGAGACCCAGTACTTC. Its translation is CASSGTGTKETQYF.

CDR3 residues: CASTPGAGRYTF. CDR3 DNA: TGTGCCAGTACCCCCGGAGCGGGGCGCTACACCTTC. This rearrangement joins TRBV19 to TRBJ1-2; perhaps TRBD1 as D (5 bases). Deletions cut 7 bases from V and 9 bases from J, with 15 bases between. CDR3 length: 12 amino acids. The V gene's germline CDR1 is LNHDA and CDR2 SQIVND (reference sequence).

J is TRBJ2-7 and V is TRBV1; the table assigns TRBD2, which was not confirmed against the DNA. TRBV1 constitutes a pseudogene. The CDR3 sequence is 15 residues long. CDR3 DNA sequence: TGCACCAGCAGCCAAAACTGGAGGGTAACCTACGAGCAGTACTTC. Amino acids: CTSSQNWRVTYEQYF.

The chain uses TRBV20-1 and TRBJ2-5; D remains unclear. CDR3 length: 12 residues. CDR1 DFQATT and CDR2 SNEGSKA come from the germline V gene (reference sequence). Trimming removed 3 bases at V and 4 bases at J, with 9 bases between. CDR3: CSASVAGETQYF. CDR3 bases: TGCAGTGCTAGTGTGGCAGGAGAGACCCAGTACTTC.

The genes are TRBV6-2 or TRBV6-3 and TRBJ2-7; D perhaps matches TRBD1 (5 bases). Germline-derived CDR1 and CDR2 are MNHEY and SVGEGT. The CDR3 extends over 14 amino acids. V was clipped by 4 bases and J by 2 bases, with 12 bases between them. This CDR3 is CASSWGQGAYEQYF. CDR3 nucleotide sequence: TGTGCCAGCAGTTGGGGCCAAGGCGCCTACGAGCAGTACTTC.